This TCR beta chain was captured in a study of blood T cells in healthy people across ages. Next came a second PCR, run for about 6 to 12 cycles, which used a sample-barcoded 5' primer along with a J-beta primer mix. TCRdb called the 5' RACE reads again in MiXCR, with one record for every CDR3 protein. The sample carries roughly 1,500,000 distinct CDR3 sequences, 42% recorded once. CDR1 is MNHNS, CDR2 SASEGT, per germline. V was pared by 6 bases and J by 9 bases, with 9 bases between. The CDR3 has 11 amino acids. The chain joins TRBV6-1 to TRBJ2-1; no clear D. This TCR was sampled from a woman aged 18-29 years in good health. Sequenced material: blood. Here the CDR3 reads CASREIGEQFF. CDR3 nucleotide sequence: TGTGCCAGCAGGGAGATCGGTGAGCAGTTCTTC.